This entry describes one TCR beta chain. As handled by the study authors: Amplifying reference gene primers gave estimates of nucleated cell counts. The data were produced by immunoSEQ multiplex PCR, yet TCRdb's version contains in-frame clones alone and is incomplete. V, J and clone size were drawn from that table, and D and trimming were deduced from the DNA. The sample has roughly 220,000 clones; approximately 80% are singletons. CDR1 and CDR2 (germline): PRHDT, FYEKMQ (reference sequence). Trimming took off 2 bases at V and 3 bases at J, with 11 bases between the two ends. The CDR3 loop spans 15 amino acids. This sample is part of a study of blood T cell repertoires in COVID-19. On the study more broadly: The cDNA or gDNA used as material had been derived from T cells, B-cell-depleted T cells, or PBMCs.

The sequence came from a man aged 25 to 45 with active or convalescent COVID-19. The sample taken for sequencing was peripheral blood. The gene calls are TRBV13 and TRBJ1-3, with D maybe TRBD1 (6 bases). The CDR3, as DNA: TGTGCCAGCAGCTTACGGGGGGCGCGTGGAAACACCATATATTTT. It translates to CASSLRGARGNTIYF.